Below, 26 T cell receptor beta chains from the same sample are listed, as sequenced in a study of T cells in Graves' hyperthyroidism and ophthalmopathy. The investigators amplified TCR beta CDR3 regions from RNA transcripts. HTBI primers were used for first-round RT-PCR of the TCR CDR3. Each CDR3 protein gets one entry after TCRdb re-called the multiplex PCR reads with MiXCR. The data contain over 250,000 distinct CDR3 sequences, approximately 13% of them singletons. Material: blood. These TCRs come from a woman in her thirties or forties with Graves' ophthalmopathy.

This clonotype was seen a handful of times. CDR3 sequence: CASSWGLQGARAGELFF. The CDR3 coding sequence is TGTGCCAGCAGCTGGGGGCTACAGGGGGCTCGCGCCGGGGAGCTGTTTTTT. The chain couples TRBV5-4 to TRBJ2-2; 9 nucleotides agree with TRBD1. With V trimmed by 3 bases and J by 6 bases, 12 bases remained unmatched. CDR1 and CDR2 (germline): SGHNT, YYREEE (reference sequence). This CDR3 spans 17 amino acids.

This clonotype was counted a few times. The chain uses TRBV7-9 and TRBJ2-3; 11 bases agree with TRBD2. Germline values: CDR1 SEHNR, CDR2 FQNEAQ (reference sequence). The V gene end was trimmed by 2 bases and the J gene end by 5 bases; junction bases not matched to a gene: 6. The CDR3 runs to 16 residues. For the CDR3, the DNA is TGTGCCAGCAGCTTACTTCGAGGACTAGCGGGAGATACGCAGTATTTT. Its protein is CASSLLRGLAGDTQYF.

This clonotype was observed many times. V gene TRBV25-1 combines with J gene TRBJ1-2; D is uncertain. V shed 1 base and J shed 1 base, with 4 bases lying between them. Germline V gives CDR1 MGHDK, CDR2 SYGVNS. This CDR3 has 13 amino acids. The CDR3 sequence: CASSEFFNYGYTF. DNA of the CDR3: TGTGCCAGCAGTGAATTTTTTAACTATGGCTACACCTTC.

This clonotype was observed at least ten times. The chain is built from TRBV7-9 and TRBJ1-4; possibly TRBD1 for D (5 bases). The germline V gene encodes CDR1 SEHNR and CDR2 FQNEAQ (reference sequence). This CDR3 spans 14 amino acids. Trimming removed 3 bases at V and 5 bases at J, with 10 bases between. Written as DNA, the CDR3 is TGTGCCAGCAGCTTCTCTAGGGGAAATGAAAAACTGTTTTTT. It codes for CASSFSRGNEKLFF.

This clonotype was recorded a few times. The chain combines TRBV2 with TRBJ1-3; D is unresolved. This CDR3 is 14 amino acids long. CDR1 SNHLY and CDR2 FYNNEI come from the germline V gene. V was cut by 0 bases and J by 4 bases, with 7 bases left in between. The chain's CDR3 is CASSEAGSGNTIYF. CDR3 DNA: TGTGCCAGCAGTGAAGCAGGGTCAGGAAACACCATATATTTT.

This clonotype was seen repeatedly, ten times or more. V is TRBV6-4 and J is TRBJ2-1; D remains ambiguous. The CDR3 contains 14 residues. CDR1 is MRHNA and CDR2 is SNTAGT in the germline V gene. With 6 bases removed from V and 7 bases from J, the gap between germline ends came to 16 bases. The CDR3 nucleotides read TGTGCCAGCAGCACCGGAGACGGCGGAAATGAGCAGTTCTTC. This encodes CASSTGDGGNEQFF.

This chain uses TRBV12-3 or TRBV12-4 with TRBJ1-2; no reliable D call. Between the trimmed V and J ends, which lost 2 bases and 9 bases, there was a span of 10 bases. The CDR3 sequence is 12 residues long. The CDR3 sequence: CASSLTKESYTF. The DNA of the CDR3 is TGTGCCAGCAGTTTAACCAAAGAGAGCTACACCTTC.

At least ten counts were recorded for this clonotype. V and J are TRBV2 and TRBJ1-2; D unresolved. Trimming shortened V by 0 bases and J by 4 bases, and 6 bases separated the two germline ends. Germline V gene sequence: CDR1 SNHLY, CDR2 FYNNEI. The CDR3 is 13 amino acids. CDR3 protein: CASSEASSYGYTF. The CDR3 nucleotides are TGTGCCAGCAGTGAAGCCAGCAGCTATGGCTACACCTTC.

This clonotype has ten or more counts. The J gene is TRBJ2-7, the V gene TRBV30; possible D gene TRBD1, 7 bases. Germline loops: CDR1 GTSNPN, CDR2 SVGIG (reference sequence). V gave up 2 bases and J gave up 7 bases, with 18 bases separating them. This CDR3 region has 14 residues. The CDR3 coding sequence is TGTGCCTGGAGTTTCGCGGGACAGAGAGGGGAGCAGTACTTC. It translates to CAWSFAGQRGEQYF.

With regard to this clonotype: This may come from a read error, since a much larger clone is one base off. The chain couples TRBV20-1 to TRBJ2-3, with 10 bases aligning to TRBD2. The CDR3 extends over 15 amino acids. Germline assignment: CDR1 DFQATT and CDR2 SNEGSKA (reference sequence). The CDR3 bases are TGCAGTGCCCAGCGGACTAGCGGTAGCACAGATATGCAGTATTTT. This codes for CSAQRTSGSTDMQYF.

The CDR3 DNA follows: TGTGCCTGGAGTTCCAAAAACATTCAGTACTTC. It codes for CAWSSKNIQYF. The V and J genes are TRBV30 and TRBJ2-4; D uncertain. The V gene's germline CDR1 is GTSNPN and CDR2 SVGIG (reference sequence). V lost 2 bases and J 2 bases, leaving 1 base between the germline ends. CDR3 length: 11 amino acids.

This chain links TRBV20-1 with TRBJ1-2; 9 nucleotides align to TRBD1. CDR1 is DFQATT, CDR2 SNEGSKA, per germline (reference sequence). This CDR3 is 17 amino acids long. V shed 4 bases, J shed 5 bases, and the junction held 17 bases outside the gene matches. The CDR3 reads CSATLQLLTGTGYGYTF. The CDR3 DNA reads TGCAGTGCTACGTTGCAGCTGTTGACAGGGACAGGGTATGGCTACACCTTC.

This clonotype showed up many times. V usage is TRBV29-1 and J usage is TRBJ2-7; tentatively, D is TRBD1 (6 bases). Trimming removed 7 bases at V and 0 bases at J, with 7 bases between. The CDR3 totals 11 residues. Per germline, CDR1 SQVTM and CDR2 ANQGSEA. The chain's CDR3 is CSGGHSYEQYF. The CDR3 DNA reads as TGCAGCGGGGGACACTCCTACGAGCAGTACTTC.

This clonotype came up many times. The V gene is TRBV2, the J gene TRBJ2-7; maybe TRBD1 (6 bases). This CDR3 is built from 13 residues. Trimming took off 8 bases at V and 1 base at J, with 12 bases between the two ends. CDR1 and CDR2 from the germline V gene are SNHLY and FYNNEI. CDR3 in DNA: TGTGCCAGCGGTCAGGGGCTTTCCTACGAGCAGTACTTC. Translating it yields CASGQGLSYEQYF.

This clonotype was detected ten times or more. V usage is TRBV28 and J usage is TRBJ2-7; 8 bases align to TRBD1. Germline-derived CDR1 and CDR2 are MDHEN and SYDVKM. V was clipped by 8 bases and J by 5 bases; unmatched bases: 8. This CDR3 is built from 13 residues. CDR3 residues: CASEDRVPHEQYF. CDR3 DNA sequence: TGTGCCAGCGAGGACAGGGTCCCTCACGAGCAGTACTTC.

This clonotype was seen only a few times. CDR3 sequence: CASKETGGAGSGANVLTF. DNA for the CDR3: TGTGCCAGCAAAGAGACAGGCGGGGCTGGATCTGGGGCCAACGTCCTGACTTTC. The V call is TRBV6-1, the J call TRBJ2-6; D could derive from TRBD1 or TRBD2 (6 bases each). V was shortened by 7 bases and J by 1 base, with 20 bases between the two germline ends. The CDR3 runs 18 residues. Germline CDR1 and CDR2: MNHNS and SASEGT.

The CDR3 sequence: CASSLRPGTGNFYEQYF. DNA for the CDR3: TGTGCCAGCAGCTTACGACCCGGGACAGGGAATTTCTACGAGCAGTACTTC. V usage is TRBV11-2 and J usage is TRBJ2-7; 9 bases match TRBD1. The germline CDR1 and CDR2 sequences are SGHAT and FQNNGV. The CDR3 consists of 17 residues. V lost 2 bases to trimming and J lost 3 bases; unmatched junction nucleotides: 11.

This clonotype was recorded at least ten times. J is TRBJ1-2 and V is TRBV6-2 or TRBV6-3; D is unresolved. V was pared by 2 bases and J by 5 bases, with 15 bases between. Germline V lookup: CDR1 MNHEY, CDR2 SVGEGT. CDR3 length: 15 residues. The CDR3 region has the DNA TGTGCCAGCAGTTACGACTCATCCGTTAGTTATGGCTACACCTTC. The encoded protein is CASSYDSSVSYGYTF.

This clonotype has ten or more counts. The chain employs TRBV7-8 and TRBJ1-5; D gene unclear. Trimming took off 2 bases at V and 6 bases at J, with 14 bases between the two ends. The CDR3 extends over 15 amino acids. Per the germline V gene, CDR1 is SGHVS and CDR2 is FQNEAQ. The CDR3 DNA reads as TGTGCCAGCAGCTTATTAGAAGGATCGTCTCAGCCCCAGCATTTT. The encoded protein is CASSLLEGSSQPQHF. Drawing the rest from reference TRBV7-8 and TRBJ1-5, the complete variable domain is GAGVSQSPRYKVAKRGQDVALRCDPISGHVSLFWYQQALGQGPEFLTYFQNEAQLDKSGLPSDRFFAERPEGSVSTLKIQRTQQEDSAVYLCASSLLEGSSQPQHFGDGTRLSIL.

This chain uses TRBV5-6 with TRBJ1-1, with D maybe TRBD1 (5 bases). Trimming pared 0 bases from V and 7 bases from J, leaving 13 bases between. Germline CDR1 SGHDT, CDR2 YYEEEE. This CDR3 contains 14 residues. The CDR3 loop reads CASSLDGGSIEAFF. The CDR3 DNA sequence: TGTGCCAGCAGCTTGGATGGGGGGTCCATTGAAGCTTTCTTT.

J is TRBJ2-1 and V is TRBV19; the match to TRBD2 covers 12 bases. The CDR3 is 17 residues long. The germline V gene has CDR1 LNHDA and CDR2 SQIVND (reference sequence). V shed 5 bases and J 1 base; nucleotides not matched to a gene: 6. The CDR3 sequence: CASSSHGLAGSYNEQFF. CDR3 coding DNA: TGTGCCAGTAGTTCCCACGGACTAGCGGGATCCTACAATGAGCAGTTCTTC.

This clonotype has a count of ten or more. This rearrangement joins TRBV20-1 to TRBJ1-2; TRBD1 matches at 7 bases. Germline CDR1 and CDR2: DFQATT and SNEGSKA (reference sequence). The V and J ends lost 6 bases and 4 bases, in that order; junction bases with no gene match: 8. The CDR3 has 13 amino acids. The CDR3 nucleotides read TGCAGTGCAGCGGACAGGTCCTCCTATGGCTACACCTTC. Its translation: CSAADRSSYGYTF.

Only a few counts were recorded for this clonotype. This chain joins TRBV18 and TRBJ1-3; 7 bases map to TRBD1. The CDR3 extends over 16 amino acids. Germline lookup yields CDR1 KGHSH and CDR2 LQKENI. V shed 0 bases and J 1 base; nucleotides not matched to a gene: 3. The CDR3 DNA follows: TGTGCCAGCTCACCACCAGACAGGGCTTCTGGAAACACCATATATTTT. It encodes CASSPPDRASGNTIYF.

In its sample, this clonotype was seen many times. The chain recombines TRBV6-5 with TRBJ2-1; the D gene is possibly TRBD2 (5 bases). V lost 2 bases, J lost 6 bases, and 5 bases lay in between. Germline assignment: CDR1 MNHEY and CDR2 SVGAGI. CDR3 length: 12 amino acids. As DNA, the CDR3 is TGTGCCAGCAGTTACCGGGGCAATGAGCAGTTCTTC. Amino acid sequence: CASSYRGNEQFF.

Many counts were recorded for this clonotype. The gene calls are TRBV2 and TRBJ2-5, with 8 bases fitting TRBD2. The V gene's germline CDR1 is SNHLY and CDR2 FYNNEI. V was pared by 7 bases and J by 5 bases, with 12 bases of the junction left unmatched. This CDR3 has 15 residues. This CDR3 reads CASTPWAGGGETQYF. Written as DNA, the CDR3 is TGTGCCAGCACGCCCTGGGCGGGGGGCGGGGAGACCCAGTACTTC.

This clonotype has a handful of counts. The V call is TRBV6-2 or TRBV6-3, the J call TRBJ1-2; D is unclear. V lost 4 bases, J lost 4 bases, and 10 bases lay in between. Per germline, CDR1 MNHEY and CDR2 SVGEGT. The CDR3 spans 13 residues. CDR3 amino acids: CASSFGLTYGYTF. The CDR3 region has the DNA TGTGCCAGCAGTTTCGGACTAACCTATGGCTACACCTTC.